Listed below are T cell receptor beta chains from one sample, sequenced in a study of tumor and adjacent non-tumor tissue in lung cancer. TCRdb independently ran MiXCR on the multiplex PCR reads; one entry per CDR3 protein. The table lists 200,000 to 250,000 distinct CDR3 sequences, about 71% of them singletons. Sequencing used lung tumor tissue. All receptors derive from a man in his 60s with non-small cell lung cancer. Each CDR3 is given with its conserved first and last residue. A D gene is named only where the DNA matches it firmly. Not all rows give a size; the values are once, few, many and, for expanded clones, a class.

cdr3_aa cdr3_nt d_call j_call v_call clone_size
CTSTEAYGTEAFF TGTACCAGCACCGAGGCCTATGGGACTGAAGCTTTCTTT . TRBJ1-1 TRBV6-6 .
CTGSQDGQGNEQFF TGCACCGGCAGCCAAGATGGGCAGGGAAATGAGCAGTTCTTC . TRBJ2-1 TRBV4-3 .
CASSYSRGRVSYEQYF TGTGCCAGCAGTTACTCCAGGGGGAGGGTTTCGTACGAGCAGTACTTC . TRBJ2-7 TRBV6-5 .
CASSFGIGVEQFF TGTGCTAGCAGTTTTGGTATCGGAGTTGAGCAGTTCTTC . TRBJ2-1 TRBV12-3/TRBV12-4 .
CASSVGRETHEQYF TGTGCCAGCAGTGTGGGGCGGGAGACTCACGAGCAGTACTTC TRBD2 TRBJ2-7 TRBV11-2 many
CIVGGSGQGDQPQHF TGCATTGTCGGAGGTTCGGGACAGGGCGATCAGCCCCAGCATTTT TRBD1 TRBJ1-5 TRBV20-1 .
CASGLGGPFNEKLFF TGTGCTAGTGGTTTGGGCGGGCCATTTAATGAAAAACTGTTTTTT . TRBJ1-4 TRBV12-5 .
CASTHHGVASGVYIEQFF TGTGCCAGCACCCACCACGGGGTGGCCAGCGGGGTTTACATTGAGCAGTTCTTC TRBD2 TRBJ2-1 TRBV11-2 .
CASSPTDRLGGYTF TGTGCCAGCAGCCCCACGGACAGGCTGGGGGGCTACACCTTC TRBD1 TRBJ1-2 TRBV28 .
CASSIGLYYGYTF TGTGCCAGCAGTATAGGGCTCTACTATGGCTACACCTTC . TRBJ1-2 TRBV5-6 .
CASSSGLLKTITDTQYF TGTGCCAGCAGTTCGGGACTCCTAAAGACCATCACAGATACGCAGTATTTT . TRBJ2-3 TRBV7-3 .
CASSLDGTREETQYF TGTGCCAGCAGCTTAGATGGGACCAGAGAAGAGACCCAGTACTTC . TRBJ2-5 TRBV11-3 many
CSAPPERSGRRYEQYF TGCAGTGCTCCCCCGGAGCGAAGCGGGAGGCGGTACGAGCAGTACTTC TRBD2 TRBJ2-7 TRBV20-1 .
CVSGNRQILNQPQHF TGTGTCAGCGGCAACCGACAGATTCTAAATCAGCCCCAGCATTTT . TRBJ1-5 TRBV6-6 .
CSVEDTRRAKQHF TGCAGCGTTGAAGATACCCGGAGGGCAAAGCAGCACTTC . TRBJ2-7 TRBV29-1 .
CASSAPSQETQYF TGTGCCAGCAGCGCACCGTCCCAAGAGACCCAGTACTTC . TRBJ2-5 TRBV9 .
CPSSYGRGISYEQYF TGTCCCAGCAGTTACGGCAGGGGGATCTCCTACGAGCAGTACTTC TRBD1 TRBJ2-7 TRBV6-2/TRBV6-3 few
CVNSASGKAYEQYF TGTGTCAACAGTGCCTCCGGGAAGGCCTACGAGCAGTATTTC . TRBJ2-7 TRBV6-1 .
CASGSGGGTSPLHF TGTGCCAGCGGTTCTGGGGGAGGAACTTCACCCCTCCACTTT . TRBJ1-6 TRBV12-3/TRBV12-4 .
CSARSQGFPNQPQYF TGCAGTGCTCGTAGCCAGGGGTTTCCTAATCAGCCCCAGTATTTT . TRBJ2-3 TRBV20-1 .
CTSSTGFNEKLFF TGTACCAGCAGCACCGGATTCAATGAAAAACTGTTTTTC . TRBJ1-4 TRBV11-2 .
CASNFRTGQFHTEALF TGTGCCAGCAATTTCCGGACAGGGCAGTTTCACACTGAAGCTCTCTTT TRBD1 TRBJ1-1 TRBV6-2/TRBV6-3 few
CASSLIFTDGVQETQYF TGTGCCAGCAGTTTAATTTTTACGGACGGAGTTCAAGAGACCCAGTACTTC . TRBJ2-5 TRBV12-3/TRBV12-4 few
CASSFRQGRETEVFF TGTGCGAGCAGCTTTCGACAGGGGCGGGAGACTGAAGTTTTCTTT TRBD1 TRBJ1-1 TRBV11-2 .
CASSFTLDRGRVQAFF TGTGCCAGCAGCTTTACCCTCGACAGGGGGCGCGTTCAAGCTTTCTTT TRBD1 TRBJ1-1 TRBV11-2 many
CASSKDRVGTGELFF TGTGCCAGCAGCAAGGACAGGGTTGGGACCGGGGAGCTGTTTTTT TRBD1 TRBJ2-2 TRBV5-5 .
CSVPVQVRETQYF TGCAGCGTCCCGGTACAGGTTCGTGAGACCCAGTACTTC . TRBJ2-5 TRBV29-1 .
CASSLSGLSNTGELFF TGTGCCAGCAGTCTCTCGGGACTATCTAACACCGGGGAGCTGTTTTTT TRBD2 TRBJ2-2 TRBV28 .
CPIKGRVPGELFF TGTCCCATCAAAGGCAGGGTGCCCGGGGAGCTGTTTTTT . TRBJ2-2 TRBV6-5 .
CARDNLLGQGVLPNHGYTF TGTGCCAGGGATAATTTGCTTGGGCAGGGGGTTTTACCTAACCATGGCTACACCTTC TRBD1 TRBJ1-2 TRBV7-2 .
CSAHREPSYEQYF TGCAGTGCTCACAGGGAACCTTCCTACGAGCAGTACTTC . TRBJ2-7 TRBV20-1 .
CSARGRGGTTMGTQYF TGCAGTGCTAGAGGTCGGGGGGGTACAACGATGGGGACGCAGTATTTT TRBD2 TRBJ2-3 TRBV20-1 .